These 18 T cell receptor beta chains were all obtained from the same sample, sequenced in a study of CD8 T cells in Susac syndrome. It was with random hexamers that about 0.45 to 1 ug RNA was reverse transcribed. MiXCR was run by TCRdb on the immunoSEQ multiplex PCR reads, yielding one entry per CDR3 protein. The sample holds some 150,000 distinct CDR3 sequences, roughly 95% seen once. Input material: CD8+ T cells from PBMCs. These receptors were collected from a human donor with multiple sclerosis.

This clonotype occurred once. The chain carries TRBV7-9 and TRBJ1-1; D gene uncertain. The CDR3 extends over 12 amino acids. Germline V lookup: CDR1 SEHNR, CDR2 FQNEAQ (reference sequence). V was shortened by 5 bases and J by 4 bases, with 8 bases between the two germline ends. The CDR3 nucleotides read TGTGCCAGCAGCGACCCCGGCACTGAAGCTTTCTTT. Translation: CASSDPGTEAFF.

The chain couples TRBV13 to TRBJ1-1; weak D call: TRBD1 (6 bases). The CDR3 consists of 11 residues. Looked up from germline, CDR1 is PRHDT and CDR2 is FYEKMQ (reference sequence). The V end lost 6 bases, the J end lost 11 bases, and 13 bases lay between the germline ends. The CDR3 sequence is CASSLQGCAFF. The CDR3 DNA reads TGTGCCAGCAGTTTGCAGGGGTGCGCTTTCTTT.

The chain uses TRBV7-9 and TRBJ2-1; D uncertain. Trimming shortened V by 5 bases and J by 5 bases, and 7 bases separated the two germline ends. Germline assignment: CDR1 SEHNR and CDR2 FQNEAQ (reference sequence). The CDR3 covers 12 residues. The chain's CDR3 is CASSRLDNEQFF. CDR3 nucleotides: TGTGCCAGCAGCCGCCTTGACAATGAGCAGTTCTTC.

The V call is TRBV3-1, the J call TRBJ1-2; no firm D call. CDR3 length equals 13 residues. Germline lookup yields CDR1 LGHDT and CDR2 YNNKEL (reference sequence). V was clipped by 3 bases and J by 4 bases, with 9 bases between them. CDR3: CASSQDSTYGYTF. The DNA for the CDR3 is TGTGCCAGCAGCCAGGATAGCACCTATGGCTACACCTTC.

The genes are TRBV27 and TRBJ1-5; D is unclear. Germline V CDR1 and CDR2: MNHEY, SMNVEV (reference sequence). V was shortened by 9 bases and J by 0 bases, with 12 bases between the two germline ends. This CDR3 is 14 amino acids long. The CDR3 reads CASPKIYSNQPQHF. The CDR3 DNA is TGTGCCAGTCCAAAGATTTATAGCAATCAGCCCCAGCATTTT.

J is TRBJ1-1 and V is TRBV3-1; no reliable D call. Trimming took 1 base from V and 1 from J, leaving 10 bases between them. The CDR3 is 15 residues long. Germline V lookup: CDR1 LGHDT, CDR2 YNNKEL (reference sequence). CDR3 in amino acids: CASSQGSRSNTEAFF. The CDR3 DNA is TGTGCCAGCAGCCAAGGTTCTAGATCGAACACTGAAGCTTTCTTT. The full variable domain, rest sourced from reference TRBV3-1 and TRBJ1-1, is DTAVSQTPKYLVTQMGNDKSIKCEQNLGHDTMYWYKQDSKKFLKIMFSYNNKELIINETVPNRFSPKSPDKAHLNLHINSLELGDSAVYFCASSQGSRSNTEAFFGQGTRLTVV.

V is TRBV7-9 and J is TRBJ2-7; weak D call: TRBD1 (6 bases). With 4 bases removed from V and 2 bases from J, the gap between germline ends came to 9 bases. Germline V gene sequence: CDR1 SEHNR, CDR2 FQNEAQ (reference sequence). The length of the CDR3 is 13 residues. The CDR3 DNA follows: TGTGCCAGCAGCTCACAGGGTGCCTACGAGCAGTACTTC. This translates into CASSSQGAYEQYF. Looking up the rest from reference TRBV7-9 and TRBJ2-7 gives the full variable domain: DTGVSQNPRHKITKRGQNVTFRCDPISEHNRLYWYRQTLGQGPEFLTYFQNEAQLEKSRLLSDRFSAERPKGSFSTLEIQRTEQGDSAMYLCASSSQGAYEQYFGPGTRLTVT.

This clonotype was counted a single time. The genes are TRBV13 and TRBJ1-4; no clear D. The CDR3 is 13 residues long. Trimming left V 5 bases short and J 7 bases short, with 11 bases between. Per germline, CDR1 PRHDT and CDR2 FYEKMQ (reference sequence). CDR3 amino acids: CASSPRRGEKLFF. The DNA for the CDR3 is TGTGCCAGCAGCCCCCGTCGGGGTGAAAAACTGTTTTTT.

The chain has TRBV29-1 and TRBJ1-5, with TRBD1 as a possible D gene (5 bases). CDR3 length: 14 residues. The V gene lost 4 bases and the J gene lost 0 bases, with 10 bases spanning the gap. From germline, CDR1 is SQVTM and CDR2 ANQGSEA. The CDR3 reads CSVVQGDSNQPQHF. The DNA for the CDR3 is TGCAGCGTTGTACAAGGGGATAGCAATCAGCCCCAGCATTTT.

The rearrangement uses TRBV30 and TRBJ1-2; 9 bases fit TRBD1. Germline CDR1 and CDR2: GTSNPN and SVGIG (reference sequence). The V segment lost 1 base and the J segment 7 bases; nucleotides outside the gene matches: 1. The CDR3 runs 12 residues. The CDR3 spells CAWSETGGGYTF. The CDR3 DNA is TGTGCCTGGAGTGAGACAGGGGGTGGCTACACCTTC. The complete variable domain, with remaining parts taken from reference TRBV30 and TRBJ1-2, reads SQTIHQWPATLVQPVGSPLSLECTVEGTSNPNLYWYRQAAGRGLQLLFYSVGIGQISSEVPQNLSASRPQDRQFILSSKKLLLSDSGFYLCAWSETGGGYTFGSGTRLTVV.

CDR3 coding DNA: TGTGCCAGCAGTGCCTCCCGGGACATGTCCTACGAGCAGTACTTC. Translation gives CASSASRDMSYEQYF. The chain couples TRBV27 to TRBJ2-7; D is possibly TRBD1 (6 bases). This CDR3 contains 15 residues. V was cut by 5 bases and J by 1 base, with 15 bases left in between. CDR1 is MNHEY, CDR2 SMNVEV, per germline (reference sequence).

The chain uses TRBV29-1 and TRBJ2-7; D may be TRBD1 or TRBD2 (7 bases each). The length of the CDR3 is 13 residues. CDR1 is SQVTM and CDR2 is ANQGSEA in the germline V gene. V lost 6 bases and J 5 bases, leaving 17 bases between the germline ends. The CDR3 is CSVSQGRGNEQYV. In nucleotides, the CDR3 is TGCAGCGTCTCACAGGGGAGGGGTAACGAGCAGTACGTC.

The chain links TRBV4-1 to TRBJ1-2; no clear D. This CDR3 contains 15 residues. V was cut by 2 bases and J by 2 bases, with 12 bases left in between. Per the germline V gene, CDR1 is MGHRA and CDR2 is YSYEKL. In DNA, the CDR3 is TGCGCCAGCAGCCAATTGGCGGGAACAAACTATGGCTACACCTTC. Its protein product is CASSQLAGTNYGYTF.

The CDR3 here is CASSQEVAHNEQFF. The CDR3 nucleotides read TGTGCCAGCAGCCAAGAGGTAGCCCACAATGAGCAGTTCTTC. This chain connects TRBV3-1 to TRBJ2-1; no clear D. Trimming left V 0 bases short and J 5 bases short, with 8 bases between. This CDR3 region has 14 residues. Germline lookup yields CDR1 LGHDT and CDR2 YNNKEL (reference sequence).

V and J are TRBV9 and TRBJ2-5, with D unresolved. Germline CDR1 and CDR2: SGDLS and YYNGEE. Trimming removed 4 bases from V and 3 bases from J, with 16 bases in between. This CDR3 has 15 residues. As DNA, the CDR3 is TGTGCCAGCAGCCCTCAGGATGCCCCCGAAGAGACCCAGTACTTC. Protein: CASSPQDAPEETQYF.

This clonotype was seen a single time. The chain uses TRBV30 and TRBJ2-7; TRBD1 agrees at 7 bases. Germline trimming cut 5 bases from V and 3 bases from J; bases unmatched to any gene: 1. Looked up from germline, CDR1 is GTSNPN and CDR2 is SVGIG (reference sequence). The CDR3 covers 11 residues. The CDR3 is CAWQGVYEQYF. CDR3 nucleotides: TGTGCCTGGCAGGGGGTCTACGAGCAGTACTTC.

The J gene is TRBJ2-7, the V gene TRBV5-1; TRBD1 is a possible D gene (5 bases). This CDR3 is built from 14 residues. Trimming took off 0 bases at V and 5 bases at J, with 12 bases between the two ends. Germline V lookup: CDR1 SGHRS, CDR2 YFSETQ. The CDR3 nucleotides read TGCGCCAGCAGCTTGGCTGGGCAGGGTGACGAGCAGTACGTC. This sequence encodes CASSLAGQGDEQYV.

V is TRBV9 and J is TRBJ1-2; possibly TRBD1 for D (5 bases). The CDR3 is made up of 14 amino acids. Trimming pared 0 bases from V and 6 bases from J, leaving 12 bases between. CDR1 and CDR2 (germline): SGDLS, YYNGEE. CDR3 DNA sequence: TGTGCCAGCAGCGTAGAAGGGGATTTTAATGGCTACACCTTC. Encoded protein: CASSVEGDFNGYTF.